This T cell receptor (beta chain) was obtained from a study of T cells in Graves' hyperthyroidism and ophthalmopathy. Overall study results and limits: Peripheral blood also featured most of the thyroid clonotypes expanded above 0.001. From stable hyperthyroidism, ophthalmopathy was separated by a 13 V-J model. The model's output predicted ophthalmopathy at a median of around 7 months prior to onset.

In its sample, this clonotype was seen many times. Its matching antigen is unknown. Amplified TCR beta CDR3 regions came from RNA transcripts. TCR CDR3 underwent first-round RT-PCR with the HTBI primer set. TCRdb fed the multiplex PCR reads into MiXCR, producing one record per CDR3 protein. The data hold about 380,000 distinct CDR3 sequences, with 14% observed a single time. In patients aged 18 to 65, hyperthyroidism was newly diagnosed, with duration under 2 months. V lost 4 bases and J lost 7, with 8 bases in between. In germline, CDR1 is MNHNS, CDR2 SASEGT. This CDR3 has 12 residues. This sequence originates from a woman in her sixties or seventies with Graves' hyperthyroidism. The chain is built from TRBV6-1 and TRBJ2-1; a weak D match, TRBD1 (5 bases). Sequenced sample: blood. The CDR3 region has the DNA TGTGCCAGCAGTGGGACACGAAATGAGCAGTTCTTC. Translating gives CASSGTRNEQFF.